This T cell receptor beta chain was documented in a study of blood T cell repertoires in COVID-19. For the study at large: The cDNA or gDNA used as material had been derived from T cells, B-cell-depleted T cells, or PBMCs.

As handled by the study authors: From reference gene primer amplification, estimates of nucleated cell counts were derived. The data were produced by immunoSEQ multiplex PCR, yet TCRdb's version contains in-frame clones alone and is incomplete. V, J and clone size derive from that table, while D and trimming were established from the DNA sequence. The sample has some 250,000 clones; around 82% are singletons. Germline V gene data show CDR1 as LGHNA and CDR2 as YSLEER. The germline V and J ends were trimmed by 4 bases and 10 bases, with 17 bases remaining between them. CDR3 length equals 15 residues. Material for sequencing was peripheral blood. The receptor's source is a woman under 30 with acute or convalescent COVID-19. J is TRBJ1-6 and V is TRBV4-3; D gene ambiguous. The CDR3 is CASSRLGAGESPLHF. The CDR3 nucleotides read TGCGCCAGCAGCCGTCTTGGAGCGGGAGAATCACCCCTCCACTTT.